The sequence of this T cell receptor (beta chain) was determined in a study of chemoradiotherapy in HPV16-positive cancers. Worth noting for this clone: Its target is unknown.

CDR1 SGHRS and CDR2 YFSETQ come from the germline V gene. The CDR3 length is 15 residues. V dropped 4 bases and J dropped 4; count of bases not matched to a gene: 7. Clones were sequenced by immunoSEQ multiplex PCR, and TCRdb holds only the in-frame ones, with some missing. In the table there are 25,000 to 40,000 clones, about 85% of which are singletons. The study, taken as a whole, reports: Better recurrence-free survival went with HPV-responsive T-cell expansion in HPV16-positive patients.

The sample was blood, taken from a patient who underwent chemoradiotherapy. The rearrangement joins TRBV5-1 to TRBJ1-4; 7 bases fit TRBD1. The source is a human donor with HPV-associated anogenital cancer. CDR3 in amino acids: CASSLGQVNNEKLFF. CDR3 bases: TGCGCCAGCAGCCTAGGACAGGTCAATAATGAAAAACTGTTTTTT.